Below, 11 T cell receptor beta chains from the same sample are listed, as sequenced in a study of T-cell reconstitution after alpha-beta-depleted transplantation in children. The authors prepared the TCRbeta library with unique molecular identifiers. Each CDR3 protein is one row after TCRdb ran MiXCR on the PCR reads. Of a few hundred thousand distinct CDR3 sequences in the sample, about 9.5% were seen once. The sequencing here drew on PBMCs, taken before TCRalphabeta/CD19-depleted stem cell transplant. The source of these receptors is a boy less than two years old with acute myeloid leukemia, due to receive a stem cell transplant.

This clonotype was seen repeatedly, ten times or more. The chain couples TRBV6-9 to TRBJ1-5; D is ambiguous. CDR1 and CDR2 (germline): MNHGY, SVAAGI. V was trimmed by 8 bases and J by 0 bases, leaving 11 bases between them. The CDR3 consists of 14 residues. As DNA, the CDR3 is TGTGCCAGCCGGGAGAACCATAGCAATCAGCCCCAGCATTTT. Protein: CASRENHSNQPQHF.

At least ten counts were recorded for this clonotype. The chain recombines TRBV6-5 with TRBJ2-7; 11 bases agree with TRBD2. The CDR3 totals 15 residues. Germline CDR1 MNHEY, CDR2 SVGAGI. Unmatched junction bases numbered 4, after V lost 5 bases and J lost 1 base. As DNA, the CDR3 is TGTGCCAGCAGTCTGGGACTAGCGGTTTCCTACGAGCAGTACTTC. It encodes CASSLGLAVSYEQYF.

Comment on this clonotype: One base away lies a much larger clone, so this may be a sequencing read error. The rearrangement joins TRBV5-4 to TRBJ2-3; no definite D call. Deletions cut 2 bases from V and 2 bases from J, with 12 bases between. The CDR3 covers 15 residues. Looked up from germline, CDR1 is SGHNT and CDR2 is YYREEE (reference sequence). The CDR3 loop reads CASSFNADITDTQYF. CDR3 in DNA: TGTGCCAGCAGCTTTAACGCGGATATCACAGATACGCAGTATTTT.

The rearrangement joins TRBV5-1 to TRBJ2-7; D unresolved. V lost 0 bases and J lost 2, with 15 bases in between. The CDR3 has 16 residues. Looked up from germline, CDR1 is SGHRS and CDR2 is YFSETQ. The CDR3 here is CASSLVGMTAAYEQYF. In nucleotides, the CDR3 is TGCGCCAGCAGCTTGGTTGGGATGACCGCAGCCTACGAGCAGTACTTC.

This chain joins TRBV11-1 and TRBJ2-2; D unresolved. The CDR3 totals 14 residues. The V and J ends lost 4 bases and 1 base respectively, with 7 bases between them. CDR1 SGHAT and CDR2 FQDESV come from the germline V gene (reference sequence). The CDR3: CASSSKVNTGELFF. The CDR3 DNA reads as TGTGCCAGCAGCTCCAAGGTGAACACCGGGGAGCTGTTTTTT.

This clonotype was counted ten times or more. The rearrangement uses TRBV24-1 and TRBJ2-1; TRBD2 agrees at 13 bases. Looked up from germline, CDR1 is KGHDR and CDR2 is SFDVKD. Unmatched junction bases numbered 3, after V lost 3 bases and J lost 5 bases. This CDR3 is 16 amino acids long. The CDR3, as DNA: TGTGCCACCAGTGATCCTGGACTAGCGGGAGACAATGAGCAGTTCTTC. Residues: CATSDPGLAGDNEQFF.

In its sample, this clonotype was seen many times. The chain carries TRBV5-4 and TRBJ2-5, with TRBD2 matching over 12 bases. Trimming removed 0 bases from V and 5 bases from J; junction bases left unmatched: 11. The germline V gene encodes CDR1 SGHNT and CDR2 YYREEE (reference sequence). The CDR3 is 18 amino acids. CDR3 DNA sequence: TGTGCCAGCAGCTTGGAGGAGCTAGCGGGAGGGCCCTGGGAGACCCAGTACTTC. It yields the protein CASSLEELAGGPWETQYF.

The V call is TRBV5-5, the J call TRBJ2-7, with TRBD1 matching 7 bases. The V gene's germline CDR1 is SGHKS and CDR2 YYEKEE (reference sequence). The CDR3 sequence is 15 residues long. Trimming at V came to 4 bases and at J to 2 bases, leaving 9 bases not matched to a gene. The CDR3 loop reads CASSPRDSWPYEQYF. The CDR3 DNA sequence: TGTGCCAGCAGCCCCCGGGACAGTTGGCCCTACGAGCAGTACTTC.

The chain couples TRBV5-4 to TRBJ2-1; no reliable D call. V lost 6 bases to trimming and J lost 7 bases, with 8 bases between them. The CDR3 covers 11 residues. Germline V lookup: CDR1 SGHNT, CDR2 YYREEE (reference sequence). In DNA form, the CDR3 reads TGTGCCAGCAAGGATGGGAATGAGCAGTTCTTC. It codes for CASKDGNEQFF.

This clonotype was seen a handful of times. The gene calls are TRBV14 and TRBJ2-7; D is undetermined. Germline CDR1 reads SGHDN; CDR2 reads FVKESK. V lost 0 bases to trimming and J lost 3 bases, with 6 bases between them. The length of the CDR3 is 13 residues. This CDR3 is CASSQDIIYEQYF. The CDR3 DNA is TGTGCCAGCAGCCAAGATATCATCTACGAGCAGTACTTC.

This clonotype appeared many times. The J gene is TRBJ1-5, the V gene TRBV12-3 or TRBV12-4; 7 nucleotides match TRBD1. With 5 bases clipped from V and 5 bases from J, the junction kept 6 bases outside the gene matches. CDR3 length: 14 residues. The CDR3: CASSDYRGHQPQHF. CDR3 sequence (DNA): TGTGCCAGCAGTGATTACAGGGGACATCAGCCCCAGCATTTT.